This TCR beta chain was recovered during a study of cytomegalovirus exposure and HLA in healthy donors. Study-level results: Across all donors, roughly uniform sequencing depth was an assumption of the presence/absence analyses.

The CDR3 extends over 14 amino acids. CDR1 SGHNT and CDR2 YYREEE come from the germline V gene (reference sequence). With regard to this clone: What it binds is unknown. An end of the junction differs from the germline gene, which may be a read error.

Primers: 60 Vbeta forward and 13 Jbeta reverse. Method: immunoSEQ multiplex PCR; TCRdb's copy keeps in-frame clones and lacks some. The repertoire includes 84,000 or so clones, more than 60% of them detected once, and roughly 2% sits in the top ten. The clonotype originates from a boy between 10 and 17 years old in good health and CMV-seronegative. This chain joins TRBV5-4 and TRBJ2-5, with 8 bases aligning to TRBD1. Source material: PBMCs. CDR3 loop: CASSIDRGQGTQYF. DNA of the CDR3: TGTGCCAGCAGCATCGACAGGGGTCAAGGGACCCAGTACTTC.